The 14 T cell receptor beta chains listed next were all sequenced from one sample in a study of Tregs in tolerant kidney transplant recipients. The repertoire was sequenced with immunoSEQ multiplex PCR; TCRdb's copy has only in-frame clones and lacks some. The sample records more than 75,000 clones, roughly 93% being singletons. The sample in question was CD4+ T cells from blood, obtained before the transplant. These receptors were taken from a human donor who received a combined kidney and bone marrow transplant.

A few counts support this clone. CDR3 loop: CASSRQHGTGYGNTIYF. CDR3 DNA: TGTGCCAGCAGCCGCCAGCATGGGACAGGGTATGGAAACACCATATATTTT. V gene TRBV7-9 combines with J gene TRBJ1-3, with 9 bases matching TRBD1. Germline assignment: CDR1 SEHNR and CDR2 FQNEAQ (reference sequence). The CDR3 contains 17 residues. J was trimmed by 3 bases and V by 5 bases; bases with no gene match: 11. Full variable domain (outside the CDR3, taken from reference TRBV7-9 and TRBJ1-3): DTGVSQNPRHKITKRGQNVTFRCDPISEHNRLYWYRQTLGQGPEFLTYFQNEAQLEKSRLLSDRFSAERPKGSFSTLEIQRTEQGDSAMYLCASSRQHGTGYGNTIYFGEGSWLTVV.

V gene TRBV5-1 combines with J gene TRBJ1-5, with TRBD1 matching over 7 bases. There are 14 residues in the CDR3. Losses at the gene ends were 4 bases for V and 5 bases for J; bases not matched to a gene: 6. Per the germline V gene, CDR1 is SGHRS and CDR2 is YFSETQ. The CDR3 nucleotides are TGCGCCAGCAGCCCGGACAGGTCGGATCAGCCCCAGCATTTT. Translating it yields CASSPDRSDQPQHF.

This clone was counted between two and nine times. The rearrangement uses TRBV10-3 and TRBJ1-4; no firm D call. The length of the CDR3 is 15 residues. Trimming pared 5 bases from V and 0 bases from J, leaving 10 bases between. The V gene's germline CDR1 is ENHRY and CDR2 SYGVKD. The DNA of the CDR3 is TGTGCCATCAGTCTGTCGGGATCAACTAATGAAAAACTGTTTTTT. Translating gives CAISLSGSTNEKLFF.

The CDR3 sequence: CAISDDRVGEQYF. The CDR3 nucleotides are TGTGCCATCAGTGATGACAGGGTGGGGGAGCAGTACTTC. The chain uses TRBV10-3 and TRBJ2-7; 7 bases are a match to TRBD1. The germline V gene has CDR1 ENHRY and CDR2 SYGVKD. J gave up 7 bases and V 3 bases, and 6 bases lay outside the gene matches. The CDR3 runs 13 residues.

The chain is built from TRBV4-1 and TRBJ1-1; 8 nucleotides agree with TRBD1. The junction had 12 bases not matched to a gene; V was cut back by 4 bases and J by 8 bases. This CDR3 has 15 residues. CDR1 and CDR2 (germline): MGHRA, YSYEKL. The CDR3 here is CASSRRPGTGSEAFF. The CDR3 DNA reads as TGCGCCAGCAGCCGACGCCCCGGGACAGGCAGCGAAGCTTTCTTT.

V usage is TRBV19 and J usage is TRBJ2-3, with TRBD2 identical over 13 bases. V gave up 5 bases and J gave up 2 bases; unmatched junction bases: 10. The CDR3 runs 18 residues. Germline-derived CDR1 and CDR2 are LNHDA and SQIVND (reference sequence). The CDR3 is CASSPRELAGGDTDTQYF. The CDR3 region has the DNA TGTGCCAGTAGTCCCCGCGAACTAGCGGGGGGGGACACAGATACGCAGTATTTT.

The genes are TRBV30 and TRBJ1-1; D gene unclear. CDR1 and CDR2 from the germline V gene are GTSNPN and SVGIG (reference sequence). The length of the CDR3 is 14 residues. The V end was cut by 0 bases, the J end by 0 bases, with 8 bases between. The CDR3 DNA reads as TGTGCCTGGAGTGTACTGGTTTTGAACACTGAAGCTTTCTTT. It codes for CAWSVLVLNTEAFF.

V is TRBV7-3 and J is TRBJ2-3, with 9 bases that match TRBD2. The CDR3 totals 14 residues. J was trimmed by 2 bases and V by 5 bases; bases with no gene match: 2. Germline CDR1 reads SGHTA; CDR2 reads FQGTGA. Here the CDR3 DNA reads TGTGCCAGCAGCGGCGGGAGGGACACAGATACGCAGTATTTT. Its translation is CASSGGRDTDTQYF.

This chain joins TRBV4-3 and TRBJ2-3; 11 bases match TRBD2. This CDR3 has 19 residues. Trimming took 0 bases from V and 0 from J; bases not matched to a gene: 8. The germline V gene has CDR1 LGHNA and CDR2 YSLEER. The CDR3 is CASSQDPRGLAASTDTQYF. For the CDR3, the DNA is TGCGCCAGCAGCCAAGATCCCCGGGGACTAGCGGCTAGCACAGATACGCAGTATTTT.

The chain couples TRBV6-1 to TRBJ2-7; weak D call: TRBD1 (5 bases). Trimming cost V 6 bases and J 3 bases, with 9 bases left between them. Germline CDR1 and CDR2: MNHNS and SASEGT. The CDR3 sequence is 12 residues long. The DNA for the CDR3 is TGTGCCAGCAGGGCAGGGCTCTACGAGCAGTACTTC. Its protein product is CASRAGLYEQYF.

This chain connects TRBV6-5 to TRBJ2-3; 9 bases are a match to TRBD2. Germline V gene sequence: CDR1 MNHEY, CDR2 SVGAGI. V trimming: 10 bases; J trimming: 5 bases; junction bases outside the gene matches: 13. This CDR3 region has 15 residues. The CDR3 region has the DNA TGTGCCACCCGATCGCGCGGGGGGGCAGTAGATACGCAGTATTTT. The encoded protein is CATRSRGGAVDTQYF.

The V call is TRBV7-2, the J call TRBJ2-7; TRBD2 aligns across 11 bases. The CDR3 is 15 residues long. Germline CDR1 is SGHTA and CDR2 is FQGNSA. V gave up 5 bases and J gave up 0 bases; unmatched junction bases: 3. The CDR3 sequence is CASSPTSGNSYEQYF. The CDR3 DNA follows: TGTGCCAGCAGCCCGACTAGCGGGAACTCCTACGAGCAGTACTTC.

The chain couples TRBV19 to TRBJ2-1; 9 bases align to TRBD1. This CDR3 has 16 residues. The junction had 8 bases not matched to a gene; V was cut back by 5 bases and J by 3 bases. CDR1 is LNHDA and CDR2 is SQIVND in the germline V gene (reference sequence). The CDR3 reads CASSRPTGGGYNEQFF. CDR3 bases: TGTGCCAGTAGTCGCCCGACAGGGGGAGGCTACAATGAGCAGTTCTTC.

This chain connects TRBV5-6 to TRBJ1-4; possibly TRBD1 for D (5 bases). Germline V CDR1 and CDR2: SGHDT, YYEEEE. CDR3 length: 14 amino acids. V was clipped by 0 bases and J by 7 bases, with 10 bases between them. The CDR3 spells CASSLDRPGEKLFF. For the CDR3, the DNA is TGTGCCAGCAGCTTGGACAGGCCCGGTGAAAAACTGTTTTTT.